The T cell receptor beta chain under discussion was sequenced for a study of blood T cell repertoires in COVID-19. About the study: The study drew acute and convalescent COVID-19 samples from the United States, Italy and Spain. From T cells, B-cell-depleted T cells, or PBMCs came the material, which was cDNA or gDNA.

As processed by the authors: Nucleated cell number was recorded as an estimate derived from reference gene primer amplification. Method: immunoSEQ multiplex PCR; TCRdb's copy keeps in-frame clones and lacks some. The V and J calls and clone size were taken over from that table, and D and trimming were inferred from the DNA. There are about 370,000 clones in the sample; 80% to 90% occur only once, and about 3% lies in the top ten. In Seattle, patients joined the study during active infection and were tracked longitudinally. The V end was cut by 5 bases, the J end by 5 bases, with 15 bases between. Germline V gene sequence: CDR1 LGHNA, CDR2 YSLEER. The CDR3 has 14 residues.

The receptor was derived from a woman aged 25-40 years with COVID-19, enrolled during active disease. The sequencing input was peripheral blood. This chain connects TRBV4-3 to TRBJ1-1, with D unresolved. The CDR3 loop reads CASSSAFPGTEAFF. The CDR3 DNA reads TGCGCCAGCAGCTCCGCTTTTCCGGGGACTGAAGCTTTCTTT.